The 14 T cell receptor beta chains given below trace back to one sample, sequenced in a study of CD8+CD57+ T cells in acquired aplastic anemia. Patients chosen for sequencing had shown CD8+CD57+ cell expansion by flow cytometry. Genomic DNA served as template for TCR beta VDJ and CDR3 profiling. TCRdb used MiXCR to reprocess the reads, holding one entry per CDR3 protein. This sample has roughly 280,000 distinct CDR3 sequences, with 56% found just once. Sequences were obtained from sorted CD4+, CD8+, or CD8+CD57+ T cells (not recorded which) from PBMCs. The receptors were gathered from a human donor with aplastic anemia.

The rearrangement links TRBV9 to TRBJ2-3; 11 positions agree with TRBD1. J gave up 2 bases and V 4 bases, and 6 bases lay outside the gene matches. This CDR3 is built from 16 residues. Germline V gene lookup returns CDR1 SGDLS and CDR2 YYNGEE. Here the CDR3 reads CASSLGTGGYTDTQYF. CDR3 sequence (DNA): TGTGCCAGCAGCTTGGGGACAGGGGGGTACACAGATACGCAGTATTTT.

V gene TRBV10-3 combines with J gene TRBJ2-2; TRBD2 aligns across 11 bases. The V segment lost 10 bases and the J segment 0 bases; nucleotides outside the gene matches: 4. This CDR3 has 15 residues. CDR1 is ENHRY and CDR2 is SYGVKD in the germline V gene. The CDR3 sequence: CATLAGGSNTGELFF. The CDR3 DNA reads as TGTGCCACCCTAGCGGGAGGATCGAACACCGGGGAGCTGTTTTTT.

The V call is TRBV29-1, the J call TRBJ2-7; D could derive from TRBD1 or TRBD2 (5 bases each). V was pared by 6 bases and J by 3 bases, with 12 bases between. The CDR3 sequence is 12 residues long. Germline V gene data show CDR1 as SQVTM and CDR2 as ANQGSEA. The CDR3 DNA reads TGCAGCGTGGGGCAAAGCGGCTACGAGCAGTACTTC. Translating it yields CSVGQSGYEQYF.

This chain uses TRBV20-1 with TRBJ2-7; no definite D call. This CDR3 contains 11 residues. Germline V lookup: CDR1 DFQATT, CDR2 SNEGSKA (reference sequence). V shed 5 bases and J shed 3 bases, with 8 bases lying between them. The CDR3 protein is CSAPLYYEQYF. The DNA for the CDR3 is TGCAGTGCTCCTCTATACTACGAGCAGTACTTC.

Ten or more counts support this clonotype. CDR3 DNA sequence: TGCAGTGCTAGAGAAGGGCAAGGGCAGTTCTTC. It translates to CSAREGQGQFF. V and J are TRBV20-1 and TRBJ2-1, with no clear D. The V and J ends lost 0 bases and 12 bases respectively, with 9 bases between them. Germline V gene data show CDR1 as DFQATT and CDR2 as SNEGSKA (reference sequence). This CDR3 comprises 11 residues.

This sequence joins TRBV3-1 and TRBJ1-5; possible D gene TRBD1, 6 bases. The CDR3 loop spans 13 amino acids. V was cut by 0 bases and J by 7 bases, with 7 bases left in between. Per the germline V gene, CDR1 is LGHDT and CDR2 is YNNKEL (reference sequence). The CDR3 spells CASSQDGGQPQHF. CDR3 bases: TGTGCCAGCAGCCAAGACGGGGGCCAGCCCCAGCATTTT.

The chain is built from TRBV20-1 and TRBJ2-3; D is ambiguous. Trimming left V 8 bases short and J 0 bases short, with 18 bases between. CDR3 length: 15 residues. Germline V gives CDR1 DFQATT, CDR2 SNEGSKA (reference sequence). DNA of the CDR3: TGCAGTACGAGACTCCCGGCCCATAGCACAGATACGCAGTATTTT. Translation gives CSTRLPAHSTDTQYF.

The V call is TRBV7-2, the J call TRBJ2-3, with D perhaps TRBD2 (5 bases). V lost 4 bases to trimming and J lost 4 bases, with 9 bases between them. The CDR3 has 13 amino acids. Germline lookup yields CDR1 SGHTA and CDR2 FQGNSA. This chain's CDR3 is CASSSLGSDTQYF. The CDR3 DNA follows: TGTGCCAGCAGCTCACTAGGGTCAGATACGCAGTATTTT.

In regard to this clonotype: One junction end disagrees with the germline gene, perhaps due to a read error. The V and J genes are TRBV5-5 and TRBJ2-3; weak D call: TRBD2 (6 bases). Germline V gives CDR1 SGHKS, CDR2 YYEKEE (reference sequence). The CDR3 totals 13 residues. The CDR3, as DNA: TGCGCCAGCAGACCTAGCGGCACAGATACGCAGTATTTT. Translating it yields CASRPSGTDTQYF.

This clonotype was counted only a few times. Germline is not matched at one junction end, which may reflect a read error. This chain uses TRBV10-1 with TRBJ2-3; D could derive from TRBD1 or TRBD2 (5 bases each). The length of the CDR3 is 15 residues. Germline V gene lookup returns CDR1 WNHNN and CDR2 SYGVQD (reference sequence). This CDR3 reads CASSDGTGSTDAQYF. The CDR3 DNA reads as TGCGCCAGCAGTGATGGGACGGGAAGCACAGATGCGCAGTATTTT.

The CDR3, as DNA: TGCAGCGTGGCCACCGGGACAGGGGTCGCTGAAGCTTTCTTT. Translated, it gives CSVATGTGVAEAFF. The chain uses TRBV29-1 and TRBJ1-1, with 10 bases that match TRBD1. CDR3 length: 14 residues. Germline V lookup: CDR1 SQVTM, CDR2 ANQGSEA. V lost 6 bases and J lost 6; bases outside the gene matches: 10.

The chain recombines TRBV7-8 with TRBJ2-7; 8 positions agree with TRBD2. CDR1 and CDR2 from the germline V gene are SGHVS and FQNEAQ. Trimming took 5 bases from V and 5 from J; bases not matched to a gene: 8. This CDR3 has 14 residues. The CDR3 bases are TGTGCCAGCAGCGTTAGTGCGGGGGGAGACGAGCAGTACTTC. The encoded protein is CASSVSAGGDEQYF.

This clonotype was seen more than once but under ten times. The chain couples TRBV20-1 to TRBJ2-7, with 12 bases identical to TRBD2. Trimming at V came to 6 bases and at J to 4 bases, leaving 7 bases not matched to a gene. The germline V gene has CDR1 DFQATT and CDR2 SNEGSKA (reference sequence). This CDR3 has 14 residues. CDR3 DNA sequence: TGCAGTGCGCCGGGACTAGCGGGCTCATACGAGCAGTACTTC. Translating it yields CSAPGLAGSYEQYF.

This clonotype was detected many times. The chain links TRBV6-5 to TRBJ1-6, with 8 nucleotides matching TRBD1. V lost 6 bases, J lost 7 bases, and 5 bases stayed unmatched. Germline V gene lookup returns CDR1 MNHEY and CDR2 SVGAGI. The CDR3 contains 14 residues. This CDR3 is CASSHGQGNSPLHF. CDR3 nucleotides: TGTGCCAGCAGCCATGGACAGGGAAATTCACCCCTCCACTTT.